These 26 T cell receptor beta chains originate from one sample sequenced in a study of Tregs in tolerant kidney transplant recipients (dated by TCRdb to the late 2010s). Receptor libraries were prepared by the immunoSEQ multiplex PCR assay. TCRdb stores this immuneACCESS table with in-frame sequences only. Part of the clones is absent; in the studies checked, under half of the shortfall reflects unresolved V genes, and no reason is known for the rest. This sample's table has entries for 14,000 or so clones. 25% to 30% of the sample goes to the ten largest clones. The time point label of this sample denotes: 6 months after combined kidney and bone marrow transplant. Transplants used related donors with nonmyeloablative bone marrow transplantation; mixed chimerism was transient in the human trials. This specimen was CD8+ T cells from blood (PBMCs), taken 6 months after the transplant. These receptors all come from a human patient who received a combined kidney and bone marrow transplant. Post transplant, some T cells may arise from the graft donor.

Points on this clone: The CDR3 end lies 3 residues beyond the end of the read and is filled in from the germline J gene. The chain has TRBV7-6 and TRBJ1-2; a weak D match, TRBD1 (6 bases). Germline V CDR1 and CDR2: SGHVS, FNYEAQ. This CDR3 is 13 amino acids long. The covered CDR3 bases are TGTGCCAGCTCCTGGGGGGGGCAGGACGAC. This gives the protein CASSWGGQDD. The whole CDR3 protein is CASSWGGQDDYTF.

Points on this clone: From the germline J gene comes the end of the CDR3, since the read stops 3 residues before it. J is TRBJ2-7 and V is TRBV2, with D possibly matching TRBD1 (6 bases). Trimming cost V 6 bases and J 2 bases, with 14 bases left between them. The CDR3 consists of 14 residues. CDR1 and CDR2 from the germline V gene are SNHLY and FYNNEI. CDR3 DNA, as far as it was read: TGTGCCAGCAGGGATTACAGGGTTCCCTACGAG. Encoded protein: CASRDYRVPYE. The whole CDR3 sequence is CASRDYRVPYEQYF.

To note about this clone: The CDR3 goes on 3 residues after the read ends, and that part is filled in from the germline J gene. The rearrangement uses TRBV13 and TRBJ2-3; 7 bases map to TRBD1. Germline trimming cut 5 bases from V and 1 base from J; bases unmatched to any gene: 9. This CDR3 comprises 16 residues. Per germline, CDR1 PRHDT and CDR2 FYEKMQ (reference sequence). The CDR3 protein is CASSPVSGTGTDTQYF. The CDR3 bases that were read are TGTGCCAGCAGCCCCGTCTCCGGGACAGGCACAGATACG.

CDR3: CASSLVQGAYEQYF. CDR3 DNA (partial): TGTGCCAGCAGCTTGGTGCAGGGAGCCTACGAG. This chain uses TRBV5-5 with TRBJ2-7, with D perhaps being TRBD1 or TRBD2 (5 bases each). Read coverage stops 3 residues before the CDR3 terminus; the germline J gene supplies the remainder. This CDR3 is built from 14 residues. Germline assignment: CDR1 SGHKS and CDR2 YYEKEE (reference sequence). V lost 0 bases and J 2 bases, leaving 9 bases between the germline ends.

Of note for this clone: Read coverage stops 3 residues before the CDR3 terminus; the germline J gene supplies the remainder. V gene TRBV6-2 or TRBV6-3 combines with J gene TRBJ1-5; no reliable D call. Looked up from germline, CDR1 is MNHEY and CDR2 is SVGEGT. Trimming cost V 0 bases and J 5 bases, with 14 bases left between them. The CDR3 contains 16 residues. The CDR3 protein is CASSYSTYRLYQPQHF. The covered CDR3 bases are TGTGCCAGCAGTTACTCGACGTACAGACTATATCAGCCC.

As regards this clone: The CDR3 is cut off 3 residues early in the read; its end comes from the germline J gene. The chain recombines TRBV15 with TRBJ1-1; D is ambiguous. Trimming took off 0 bases at V and 1 base at J, with 12 bases between the two ends. CDR3 length equals 16 residues. Germline CDR1 and CDR2: LNHNV and YYDKDF (reference sequence). The CDR3 bases that were read are TGTGCCACCAGCAGAGATCGAGGGTTTTCGAACACTGAA. Its translation: CATSRDRGFSNTE. The whole CDR3 sequence reads CATSRDRGFSNTEAFF. The variable domain in full, completed from reference TRBV15 and TRBJ1-1, reads DAMVIQNPRYQVTQFGKPVTLSCSQTLNHNVMYWYQQKSSQAPKLLFHYYDKDFNNEADTPDNFQSRRPNTSFCFLDIRSPGLGDTAMYLCATSRDRGFSNTEAFFGQGTRLTVV.

Of note for this clone: The CDR3 end lies 3 residues beyond the end of the read and is filled in from the germline J gene. The V call is TRBV7-8, the J call TRBJ1-6; a possible D gene is TRBD1 (6 bases). Trimming shortened V by 4 bases and J by 8 bases, and 12 bases separated the two germline ends. The CDR3 has 14 amino acids. CDR1 is SGHVS and CDR2 is FQNEAQ in the germline V gene. The DNA read from the CDR3 is TGTGCCAGCAGCTCCCAGGGGCCGGATTCACCC. Its protein product is CASSSQGPDSP. The CDR3 in its entirety is CASSSQGPDSPLHF.

Concerning this clone: Coverage ceases 3 residues before the CDR3 finishes, and the germline J gene fills in the end. J is TRBJ2-3 and V is TRBV5-1, with 7 bases lining up with TRBD2. The CDR3 is made up of 17 amino acids. CDR1 SGHRS and CDR2 YFSETQ come from the germline V gene. After removal of 0 bases from V and 2 bases from J, the junction contained 9 bases not matched to a gene. The CDR3 DNA, read in part, is TGCGCCAGCAGCTTGGGTTGGGCGGGGGACCTCACAGATACG. Its protein product is CASSLGWAGDLTDT. The whole CDR3 reads CASSLGWAGDLTDTQYF.

The CDR3 here is CSARRTSGPHNEQFF. CDR3 DNA (partial): TGCAGTGCTAGACGGACTAGCGGGCCCCACAATGAG. V usage is TRBV20-1 and J usage is TRBJ2-1; 11 bases fit TRBD2. The sequenced fragment ends 3 residues before the CDR3 boundary, so the rest is inferred from the germline J gene. Losses at the gene ends were 2 bases for V and 5 bases for J; bases not matched to a gene: 5. This CDR3 is 15 amino acids long. Germline values: CDR1 DFQATT, CDR2 SNEGSKA (reference sequence).

In regard to this clone: The CDR3 goes on 3 residues after the read ends, and that part is filled in from the germline J gene. The rearrangement links TRBV19 to TRBJ2-5, with 7 nucleotides matching TRBD1. V gave up 5 bases and J gave up 4 bases; unmatched junction bases: 1. Per germline, CDR1 LNHDA and CDR2 SQIVND (reference sequence). CDR3 length equals 12 residues. The CDR3 DNA, read in part, is TGTGCCAGTAGTCGGACAGGAGAGACC. Translating it yields CASSRTGET. The complete CDR3 sequence is CASSRTGETQYF.

For this clone: Read sequence stops 3 residues before the CDR3 end, and the germline J gene provides the missing end. V gene TRBV4-1 combines with J gene TRBJ2-3; D may be TRBD1 (5 bases). This CDR3 contains 15 residues. The germline gives CDR1 MGHRA, CDR2 YSYEKL. Trimming cost V 1 base and J 4 bases, with 12 bases left between them. The part of the CDR3 DNA that was read is TGCGCCAGCAGCCAAGCGTTGGGGCCTTCAGATACG. Amino acids: CASSQALGPSDT. The whole CDR3 protein reads CASSQALGPSDTQYF.

Comments on this clone: The read is 3 residues too short to cover the CDR3 end, so that end is filled in from the germline J gene. The V call is TRBV11-2, the J call TRBJ2-5; a possible D gene is TRBD1 (6 bases). Germline V gene data show CDR1 as SGHAT and CDR2 as FQNNGV. Trimming left V 0 bases short and J 0 bases short, with 8 bases between. CDR3 length: 15 amino acids. CDR3 DNA (partial): TGTGCCAGCAGCTTAGATTGGACAGACCAAGAGACC. Its translation is CASSLDWTDQET. The complete CDR3 reads CASSLDWTDQETQYF.

Notes on this clone: With the read ending 3 residues before the CDR3 end, the germline J gene is used to fill in that end. V is TRBV7-2 and J is TRBJ2-7; the match to TRBD1 covers 7 bases. The CDR3 is 14 residues long. Unmatched junction bases numbered 9, after V lost 7 bases and J lost 3 bases. Germline V gene lookup returns CDR1 SGHTA and CDR2 FQGNSA. The CDR3 DNA, read in part, is TGTGCCAGCAACCCGACAGGGAATGTCTACGAG. Protein sequence: CASNPTGNVYE. The entire CDR3 reads CASNPTGNVYEQYF.

As to this clone: The sequence runs out 3 residues before the end of the CDR3; the remainder is reconstructed from the germline J gene. The chain carries TRBV20-1 and TRBJ2-2; D unclear. Between the trimmed V and J ends, which lost 3 bases and 5 bases, there was a span of 13 bases. This CDR3 has 14 residues. Germline values: CDR1 DFQATT, CDR2 SNEGSKA (reference sequence). The CDR3 region is CSASPEPYTGELFF. The DNA read from the CDR3 is TGCAGTGCTAGTCCCGAGCCCTATACCGGGGAG.

As concerns this clone: With the read ending 3 residues before the CDR3 end, the germline J gene is used to fill in that end. The V and J genes are TRBV7-9 and TRBJ1-2, with TRBD1 as a possible D gene (5 bases). CDR3 length equals 12 residues. Germline V gene sequence: CDR1 SEHNR, CDR2 FQNEAQ (reference sequence). CDR3: CASSLWGHDYTF. The sequenced part of the CDR3 DNA is TGTGCCAGCAGCTTATGGGGCCACGAC. Complete variable domain (other parts from reference TRBV7-9 and TRBJ1-2): DTGVSQNPRHKITKRGQNVTFRCDPISEHNRLYWYRQTLGQGPEFLTYFQNEAQLEKSRLLSDRFSAERPKGSFSTLEIQRTEQGDSAMYLCASSLWGHDYTFGSGTRLTVV.

The DNA read from the CDR3 is TGTGCCAGCAGTTCCTCGAGGGGAGGCAGCTCCTACAATGAG. This gives the protein CASSSSRGGSSYNE. The whole CDR3 sequence is CASSSSRGGSSYNEQFF. The V gene is TRBV6-2 or TRBV6-3, the J gene TRBJ2-1; weak D call: TRBD2 (6 bases). Coverage ceases 3 residues before the CDR3 finishes, and the germline J gene fills in the end. Trimming cost V 4 bases and J 0 bases, with 16 bases left between them. The CDR3 loop spans 17 amino acids. The V gene's germline CDR1 is MNHEY and CDR2 SVGEGT.

As for this clone: The read finishes 3 residues shy of the CDR3 end, and the germline J gene is used to complete it. The chain is built from TRBV29-1 and TRBJ2-1, with TRBD2 matching 9 bases. Per germline, CDR1 SQVTM and CDR2 ANQGSEA. The CDR3 runs 17 residues. V lost 3 bases to trimming and J lost 4 bases; unmatched junction nucleotides: 13. This CDR3 reads CSVDGREGPFRYNEQFF. CDR3 DNA (partial): TGCAGCGTTGATGGGCGGGAGGGCCCCTTTCGATACAATGAG.

Of note for this clone: The missing CDR3 end, 3 residues past where the read stops, is filled in from the germline J gene. The chain carries TRBV11-2 and TRBJ2-3; D gene unclear. The length of the CDR3 is 14 residues. Germline lookup yields CDR1 SGHAT and CDR2 FQNNGV. The CDR3 spells CASSLGRYQETQYF. Partial CDR3 DNA: TGTGCCAGCAGCTTAGGAAGGTACCAAGAGACG.

A note on this clone: From the germline J gene comes the end of the CDR3, since the read stops 3 residues before it. The sample has other DNA sequences that encode this CDR3 too. The chain is built from TRBV18 and TRBJ2-1, with TRBD2 identical over 7 bases. CDR1 is KGHSH and CDR2 is LQKENI in the germline V gene. Trimming at V came to 3 bases and at J to 3 bases, leaving 14 bases not matched to a gene. The CDR3 is made up of 18 amino acids. CDR3 amino acids: CASSPASMGGEIYNEQFF. The covered CDR3 bases are TGTGCCAGCTCACCCGCTTCTATGGGGGGGGAGATCTACAATGAG. The full variable domain, in which reference TRBV18 and TRBJ2-1 provide the parts outside the CDR3, is NAGVMQNPRHLVRRRGQEARLRCSPMKGHSHVYWYRQLPEEGLKFMVYLQKENIIDESGMPKERFSAEFPKEGPSILRIQQVVRGDSAAYFCASSPASMGGEIYNEQFFGPGTRLTVL.

Regarding this clone: Read coverage stops 3 residues before the CDR3 terminus; the germline J gene supplies the remainder. The genes are TRBV7-9 and TRBJ2-7; D not certain. Germline CDR1 SEHNR, CDR2 FQNEAQ (reference sequence). V shed 4 bases and J shed 3 bases, with 4 bases lying between them. This CDR3 is 11 amino acids long. The CDR3 reads CASSSNYEQYF. The covered CDR3 bases are TGTGCCAGCAGCTCAAACTACGAG. The full variable domain, completed using reference TRBV7-9 and TRBJ2-7, is DTGVSQNPRHKITKRGQNVTFRCDPISEHNRLYWYRQTLGQGPEFLTYFQNEAQLEKSRLLSDRFSAERPKGSFSTLEIQRTEQGDSAMYLCASSSNYEQYFGPGTRLTVT.

About this clone: The read stops 3 residues short of the end of the CDR3; the missing end is completed from the germline J gene. The chain uses TRBV12-5 and TRBJ2-1; D may be TRBD1 or TRBD2 (6 bases each). The V gene's germline CDR1 is LGHNT and CDR2 FRNRAP. The CDR3 length is 13 residues. Trimming removed 2 bases at V and 8 bases at J, with 10 bases between. CDR3 amino acids: CASGLMEGDEQFF. CDR3 DNA (partial): TGTGCTAGTGGTTTGATGGAGGGGGATGAG.

As concerns this clone: The read is 3 residues too short to cover the CDR3 end, so that end is filled in from the germline J gene. The genes are TRBV7-6 and TRBJ2-1, with 8 nucleotides matching TRBD2. The CDR3 totals 17 residues. V trimming: 4 bases; J trimming: 5 bases; junction bases outside the gene matches: 13. CDR1 is SGHVS and CDR2 is FNYEAQ in the germline V gene. Partial CDR3 DNA: TGTGCCAGCAGCTCGTTAGCGGGACCCGTCGAGGACAATGAG. Amino acids: CASSSLAGPVEDNE. The full-length CDR3 reads as CASSSLAGPVEDNEQFF.

Incomplete CDR3 DNA: TGCGCCAGCAGACCCCGGGTTTATAGCAATCAGCCC. Translation gives CASRPRVYSNQP. Given in full, the CDR3 is CASRPRVYSNQPQHF. V and J are TRBV4-1 and TRBJ1-5; D not certain. The read ends 3 residues before the CDR3 terminus; that terminus is restored from the germline J gene. V dropped 6 bases and J dropped 0 bases, with 12 bases sitting between them. The CDR3 is 15 amino acids. Germline V gene data show CDR1 as MGHRA and CDR2 as YSYEKL.

For this clone: The read ends 3 residues shy of where the CDR3 ends; the end is completed using the germline J gene. This chain uses TRBV20-1 with TRBJ2-3, with 13 bases fitting TRBD2. The CDR3 totals 14 residues. CDR1 and CDR2 (germline): DFQATT, SNEGSKA (reference sequence). CDR3 in amino acids: CSAWTSGRGGTQYF. The CDR3 bases that were read are TGCAGTGCGTGGACTAGCGGGAGAGGGGGGACG.

Details on this clone: The CDR3 end lies 3 residues beyond the end of the read and is filled in from the germline J gene. The chain combines TRBV12-3 or TRBV12-4 with TRBJ2-7; 9 bases map to TRBD1. The trim removed 4 bases at V and 3 bases at J, leaving 7 bases unmatched. This CDR3 has 15 residues. The CDR3 is CASSWGQGRYYEQYF. The covered CDR3 bases are TGTGCCAGCAGTTGGGGACAGGGCAGATACTACGAG.

A remark on this clone: Read coverage stops 3 residues before the CDR3 terminus; the germline J gene supplies the remainder. V is TRBV5-3 and J is TRBJ2-7; 7 nucleotides agree with TRBD2. TRBV5-3 counts as an open reading frame of uncertain function. The CDR3 runs 15 residues. Trimming removed 5 bases from V and 1 base from J; junction bases left unmatched: 9. The CDR3 loop reads CARSPSGTTSYEQYF. CDR3 DNA (partial): TGTGCCAGAAGTCCCTCCGGGACTACATCCTACGAG.